A single sample gave rise to the 17 T cell receptor beta chains below, sequenced in a study of T cells in Graves' hyperthyroidism and ophthalmopathy. RNA transcripts gave rise to amplified TCR beta CDR3 regions. The HTBI primer set was used in a first-round RT-PCR of the TCR CDR3. TCRdb re-derived calls from the multiplex PCR reads in MiXCR, one entry per CDR3 protein. The data contain about 270,000 distinct CDR3 sequences, approximately 26% of them singletons. The sample consisted of blood. Source of these receptors: a man between 35 and 55 years old with Graves' hyperthyroidism that later progressed to Graves' ophthalmopathy.

The table lists this clonotype with many counts. The V call is TRBV14, the J call TRBJ1-1; D is uncertain. From germline, CDR1 is SGHDN and CDR2 FVKESK. The CDR3 totals 13 residues. The V end was cut by 8 bases, the J end by 0 bases, with 10 bases between. CDR3 coding DNA: TGTGCCAGCTCCACAGAGATGAACACTGAAGCTTTCTTT. It is translated as CASSTEMNTEAFF.

This clonotype was seen many times. The rearrangement joins TRBV18 to TRBJ1-3, with D uncertain. This CDR3 is 15 amino acids long. CDR1 is KGHSH and CDR2 is LQKENI in the germline V gene. V lost 4 bases, J lost 0 bases, and 10 bases lay in between. CDR3 protein: CASSLSRDSGNTIYF. CDR3 nucleotides: TGTGCCAGCTCACTATCTCGGGACTCTGGAAACACCATATATTTT.

This clonotype appeared many times. The chain has TRBV19 and TRBJ1-1; D not resolved. From germline, CDR1 is LNHDA and CDR2 SQIVND (reference sequence). V shed 1 base and J shed 3 bases, with 9 bases lying between them. The CDR3 runs to 14 residues. CDR3 sequence (DNA): TGTGCCAGTAGTATAGCCGCGTATCACACTGAAGCTTTCTTT. Its translation: CASSIAAYHTEAFF.

The genes are TRBV10-3 and TRBJ2-5; D ambiguous. V was cut by 3 bases and J by 5 bases, with 4 bases left in between. The CDR3 runs 11 residues. The V gene's germline CDR1 is ENHRY and CDR2 SYGVKD. CDR3 sequence reads: CAISDMETQYF. The CDR3, as DNA: TGTGCCATCAGTGATATGGAGACCCAGTACTTC.

The table lists this clonotype with many counts. The V and J genes are TRBV20-1 and TRBJ2-5, with D tentatively TRBD2 (6 bases). This CDR3 region has 13 residues. The germline V and J ends were trimmed by 0 bases and 5 bases, with 10 bases remaining between them. Germline V gives CDR1 DFQATT, CDR2 SNEGSKA (reference sequence). This CDR3 is CSARDGGKETQYF. For the CDR3, the DNA is TGCAGTGCTAGAGATGGGGGGAAGGAGACCCAGTACTTC.

This clonotype was counted a few times. V and J are TRBV6-1 and TRBJ2-5; tentatively, D is TRBD1 (6 bases). Germline CDR1 and CDR2: MNHNS and SASEGT. The V end was cut by 6 bases, the J end by 5 bases, with 22 bases between. This CDR3 is built from 16 residues. The chain's CDR3 is CASSPRQGSLPETQYF. CDR3 in DNA: TGTGCCAGCAGCCCCCGTCAGGGGAGTCTCCCCGAGACCCAGTACTTC.

Ten or more counts support this clonotype. The chain links TRBV5-4 to TRBJ1-2; 8 nucleotides line up with TRBD1. V shed 2 bases and J 5 bases; nucleotides not matched to a gene: 8. The length of the CDR3 is 15 residues. Germline V gives CDR1 SGHNT, CDR2 YYREEE (reference sequence). CDR3 in DNA: TGTGCCAGCAGCTTTGCTGGGACAGGAGAGTATGGCTACACCTTC. Translated: CASSFAGTGEYGYTF.

This clonotype was seen many times. The chain recombines TRBV2 with TRBJ1-5; D is unresolved. Trimming took 4 bases from V and 4 from J, leaving 11 bases between them. CDR1 is SNHLY and CDR2 is FYNNEI in the germline V gene. CDR3 length equals 14 residues. The CDR3 DNA is TGTGCCAGCAGTGTGGAGGGCGGAAATCAGCCCCAGCATTTT. Amino acid sequence: CASSVEGGNQPQHF. The full variable domain, completed using reference TRBV2 and TRBJ1-5, is EPEVTQTPSHQVTQMGQEVILRCVPISNHLYFYWYRQILGQKVEFLVSFYNNEISEKSEIFDDQFSVERPDGSNFTLKIRSTKLEDSAMYFCASSVEGGNQPQHFGDGTRLSIL.

This clonotype occurred many times. The chain couples TRBV5-1 to TRBJ2-7, with D perhaps TRBD1 (6 bases). V shed 8 bases and J shed 3 bases, with 18 bases lying between them. The CDR3 runs to 14 residues. The germline CDR1 and CDR2 sequences are SGHRS and YFSETQ. In nucleotides, the CDR3 is TGCGCCAGTTCTCAACAGGGAATTGGCTACGAGCAGTACTTC. It encodes CASSQQGIGYEQYF.

This clonotype was recorded many times. J is TRBJ1-2 and V is TRBV2; D gene unclear. CDR3 length equals 14 residues. V dropped 6 bases and J dropped 4 bases, with 15 bases sitting between them. Germline CDR1 reads SNHLY; CDR2 reads FYNNEI. This chain's CDR3 is CASRGRGSVYGYTF. The CDR3 DNA sequence: TGTGCCAGCAGGGGCCGGGGTAGCGTCTATGGCTACACCTTC.

The V call is TRBV12-3 or TRBV12-4, the J call TRBJ1-5; TRBD1 matches at 7 bases. CDR3 length: 15 residues. V was clipped by 7 bases and J by 3 bases; unmatched bases: 9. In DNA, the CDR3 is TGTGCCAGCAATTACAGGGGTGCCCTCAATCAGCCCCAGCATTTT. Translated, it gives CASNYRGALNQPQHF.

Here the CDR3 reads CASSLRAFHGYTF. The CDR3 DNA is TGTGCCAGCAGTTTGCGGGCCTTCCATGGCTACACCTTC. The chain carries TRBV27 and TRBJ1-2; no definite D call. The CDR3 is 13 residues long. Germline V lookup: CDR1 MNHEY, CDR2 SMNVEV (reference sequence). The V and J ends lost 3 bases and 6 bases respectively, with 11 bases between them.

J is TRBJ2-7 and V is TRBV20-1; D is unresolved. CDR3 size: 14 residues. The V end lost 4 bases, the J end lost 2 bases, and 15 bases lay between the germline ends. Germline assignment: CDR1 DFQATT and CDR2 SNEGSKA (reference sequence). The CDR3 protein is CSATGPRSPYEQYF. In nucleotides, the CDR3 is TGCAGTGCTACGGGCCCCCGATCCCCCTACGAGCAGTACTTC.

The chain has TRBV11-2 and TRBJ2-2; 7 bases are shared with TRBD1. Germline assignment: CDR1 SGHAT and CDR2 FQNNGV. J was trimmed by 3 bases and V by 3 bases; bases with no gene match: 10. The CDR3 consists of 17 residues. The CDR3 here is CASSLGDSALYTGELFF. CDR3 in DNA: TGTGCCAGCAGCTTGGGGGACAGCGCCCTTTACACCGGGGAGCTGTTTTTT. The whole variable domain, filled in from reference TRBV11-2 and TRBJ2-2, reads EAGVAQSPRYKIIEKRQSVAFWCNPISGHATLYWYQQILGQGPKLLIQFQNNGVVDDSQLPKDRFSAERLKGVDSTLKIQPAKLEDSAVYLCASSLGDSALYTGELFFGEGSRLTVL.

This clonotype was seen at least ten times. The V and J genes are TRBV2 and TRBJ2-7; D unresolved. From germline, CDR1 is SNHLY and CDR2 FYNNEI. Trimming left V 2 bases short and J 3 bases short, with 5 bases between. The length of the CDR3 is 12 residues. CDR3 DNA sequence: TGTGCCAGCAGTGAACAGTACTACGAGCAGTACTTC. Translation: CASSEQYYEQYF.

The rearrangement links TRBV20-1 to TRBJ1-1; TRBD1 matches 7 bases. Looked up from germline, CDR1 is DFQATT and CDR2 is SNEGSKA (reference sequence). This CDR3 has 14 amino acids. The V segment lost 2 bases and the J segment 1 base; nucleotides outside the gene matches: 4. The DNA of the CDR3 is TGCAGTGCTAGAAGACAGGGAGCGAACACTGAAGCTTTCTTT. It yields the protein CSARRQGANTEAFF.

V gene TRBV2 combines with J gene TRBJ1-6, with D uncertain. The length of the CDR3 is 13 residues. Germline lookup yields CDR1 SNHLY and CDR2 FYNNEI. Trimming left V 3 bases short and J 6 bases short, with 6 bases between. The CDR3 loop reads CASSDQFNSPLHF. The CDR3, as DNA: TGTGCCAGCAGTGATCAGTTTAATTCACCCCTCCACTTT.